This T cell receptor beta chain was identified during a study of cytomegalovirus exposure and HLA in healthy donors. About the study: Early released data had around 79 million unique TCRs, all coming from HLA-typed donors. Genotyping showed roughly 83% of hundreds of donors falling in the Caucasian-associated ancestry cluster.

This CDR3 contains 14 residues. Germline loops: CDR1 LGHNA, CDR2 YNFKEQ. V was trimmed by 2 bases and J by 3 bases, leaving 10 bases between them. Regarding this clone: Its antigen is unidentified.

Primers: 60 Vbeta forward and 13 Jbeta reverse. Produced via immunoSEQ multiplex PCR; TCRdb's table is partial and in-frame only. The table has approximately 79,000 clones, around three quarters seen once; the top ten hold 22%. Study outcomes and limitations: Common viral pathogens seemed to be connected with several of the most significant clusters, according to a later analysis. Trimming of TCR beta V- and J-genes showed a link, identified in a later analysis, to a missense DCLRE1C variant.

This clonotype was obtained from a woman aged 40 to 49 in good health and CMV-seropositive. Sequencing was carried out using PBMCs. The chain uses TRBV4-2 and TRBJ1-1; D not resolved. The CDR3 coding sequence is TGTGCCAGCAGCCAAACAAACAGCTACACTGAAGCTTTCTTT. As protein: CASSQTNSYTEAFF.